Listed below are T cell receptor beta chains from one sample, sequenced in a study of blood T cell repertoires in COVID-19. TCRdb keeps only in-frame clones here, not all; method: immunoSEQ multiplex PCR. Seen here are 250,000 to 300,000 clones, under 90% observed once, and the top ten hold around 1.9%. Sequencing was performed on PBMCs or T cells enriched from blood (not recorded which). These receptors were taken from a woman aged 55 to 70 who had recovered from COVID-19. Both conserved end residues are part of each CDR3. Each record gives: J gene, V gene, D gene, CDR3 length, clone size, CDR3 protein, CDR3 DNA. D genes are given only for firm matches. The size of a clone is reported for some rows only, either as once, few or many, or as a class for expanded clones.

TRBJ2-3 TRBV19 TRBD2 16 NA CASSPSRERGSDTQYF TGTGCCAGTAGTCCCTCCAGGGAGCGGGGGTCTGATACGCAGTATTTT
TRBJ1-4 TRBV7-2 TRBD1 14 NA CASSQDRGDEKLFF TGTGCCAGCAGCCAAGACAGGGGAGATGAAAAACTGTTTTTT
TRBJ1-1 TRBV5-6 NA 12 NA CASSLSRLGAFF TGTGCCAGCAGCTTGTCCAGACTTGGAGCTTTCTTT
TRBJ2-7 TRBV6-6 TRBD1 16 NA CASSQLPGQGTYEQYF TGTGCCAGCAGTCAACTTCCGGGACAGGGGACATACGAGCAGTACTTC
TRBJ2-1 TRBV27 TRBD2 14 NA CASSLGTTNNEQFF TGTGCCAGCAGTTTGGGGACTACCAACAATGAGCAGTTCTTC
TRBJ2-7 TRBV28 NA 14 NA CASSFEGSSYEQYF TGTGCCAGCAGTTTTGAAGGGAGCTCCTACGAGCAGTACTTC
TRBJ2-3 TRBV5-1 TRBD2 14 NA CASTLAGRGDTQYF TGCGCCAGCACTCTAGCGGGCCGCGGGGATACGCAGTATTTT
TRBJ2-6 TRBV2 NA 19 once CASSDYGPSGGPGANVLTF TGTGCCAGCAGTGATTATGGTCCCTCTGGCGGTCCTGGGGCCAACGTCCTGACTTTC
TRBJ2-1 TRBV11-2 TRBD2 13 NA CATSGSLYNEQFF TGTGCCACAAGCGGGAGCCTCTACAATGAGCAGTTCTTC
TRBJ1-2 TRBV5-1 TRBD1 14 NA CASSSGQGVYGYTF TGCGCCAGCAGCTCAGGACAGGGGGTATACGGCTACACCTTC
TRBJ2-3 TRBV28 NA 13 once CASGSSGTDTQYF TGTGCCAGCGGGAGTTCGGGTACAGATACGCAGTATTTT